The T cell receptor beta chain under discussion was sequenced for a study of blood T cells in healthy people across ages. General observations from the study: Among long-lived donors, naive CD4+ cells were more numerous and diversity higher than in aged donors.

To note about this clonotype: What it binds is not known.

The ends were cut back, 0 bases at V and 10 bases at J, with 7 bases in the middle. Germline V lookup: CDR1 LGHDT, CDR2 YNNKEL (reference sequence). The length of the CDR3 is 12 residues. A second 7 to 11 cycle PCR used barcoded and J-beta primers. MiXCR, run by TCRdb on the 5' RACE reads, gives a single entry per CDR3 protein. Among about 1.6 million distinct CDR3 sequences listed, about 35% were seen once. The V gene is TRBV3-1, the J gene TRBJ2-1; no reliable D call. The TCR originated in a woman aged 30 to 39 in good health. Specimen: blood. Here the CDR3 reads CASSQDDGEQFF. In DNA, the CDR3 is TGTGCCAGCAGCCAAGACGACGGGGAGCAGTTCTTC.